This is a list of T cell receptor beta chains from one sample in a study of T-cell reconstitution after alpha-beta-depleted transplantation in children. TCRdb fed the PCR reads into MiXCR, producing one record per CDR3 protein. Of approximately 210,000 distinct CDR3 sequences listed, more than 15% are singletons. This material consisted of PBMCs, mostly from graft donor cells, taken 360 days after TCRalphabeta/CD19-depleted stem cell transplant. These receptors all come from a male patient between 2 and 9 years old who had a stem cell transplant for acute lymphoblastic leukemia, so the T cells may come from the graft donor. The CDR3 runs from the conserved cysteine through the conserved F or W. A D gene is named only where the DNA matches it firmly. Clone size is not always given. Where it is, it says once, few, many or a class for expanded clones.

size	V	length	J	D	CDR3	DNA
few	TRBV5-5	14	TRBJ2-5	.	CASSLGPGQETQYF	TGTGCCAGCAGCTTGGGACCCGGGCAAGAGACCCAGTACTTC
.	TRBV6-1	19	TRBJ2-5	TRBD1	CASSPTEQDFGTGEETQYF	TGTGCCAGCAGCCCTACGGAGCAAGACTTCGGGACAGGGGAAGAGACCCAGTACTTC
.	TRBV24-1	12	TRBJ1-5	.	CATNRVRQPQHF	TGTGCCACCAACCGGGTTCGTCAGCCCCAGCATTTT
few	TRBV27	15	TRBJ1-5	TRBD1	CASGSDRGSEQPQHF	TGTGCCAGCGGCTCGGACAGGGGTTCGGAGCAGCCCCAGCATTTT
many	TRBV12-3/TRBV12-4	12	TRBJ2-2	.	CASSLSPGELFF	TGTGCCAGCAGTTTAAGTCCCGGGGAGCTGTTTTTT
few	TRBV5-1	16	TRBJ2-4	.	CASSPGGRLDKNIQYF	TGCGCCAGCAGCCCTGGCGGGCGTCTCGACAAAAACATTCAGTACTTC
many	TRBV12-3/TRBV12-4	13	TRBJ2-5	.	CASSFIGSGAQYF	TGTGCCAGCAGTTTTATCGGTTCCGGGGCCCAGTACTTC
few	TRBV28	18	TRBJ2-7	TRBD1	CASSLNGQGVSGSYEQYF	TGTGCCAGCAGTTTGAATGGACAGGGCGTGAGTGGCTCCTACGAGCAGTACTTC
few	TRBV6-5	16	TRBJ2-5	.	CASSYASLEYQETQYF	TGTGCCAGCAGTTACGCGTCACTAGAATACCAAGAGACCCAGTACTTC
once	TRBV12-3/TRBV12-4	16	TRBJ2-7	.	CASSRGRDPEGREQYF	TGTGCCAGCAGTCGGGGCCGGGACCCCGAAGGACGAGAGCAGTACTTC
few	TRBV12-5	13	TRBJ1-1	.	CASGQGLNTEAFF	TGTGCTAGTGGACAGGGACTGAACACTGAAGCTTTCTTT
few	TRBV2	16	TRBJ2-1	.	CASSENRGAIYNEQFF	TGTGCCAGCAGTGAAAACCGGGGGGCCATCTACAATGAGCAGTTCTTC
.	TRBV11-2	16	TRBJ1-3	.	CASSLGLVSSGNTIYF	TGTGCCAGCAGCTTAGGACTGGTCAGCTCTGGAAACACCATATATTTT
.	TRBV25-1	15	TRBJ2-1	.	CASTGTNPSYNEQFF	TGTGCCAGCACAGGGACAAATCCCTCCTACAATGAGCAGTTCTTC
few	TRBV27	13	TRBJ2-1	.	CASSLEGYNEQFF	TGTGCCAGCAGTTTGGAGGGGTACAATGAGCAGTTCTTC
few	TRBV28	15	TRBJ1-4	TRBD1	CASRKIRDSPEKLFF	TGTGCCAGCAGGAAAATACGGGACAGCCCTGAAAAACTGTTTTTT
few	TRBV7-9	16	TRBJ2-7	TRBD2	CASSSTTSGNSYEQYF	TGTGCCAGCAGCTCCACAACTAGCGGGAACTCCTACGAGCAGTACTTC
.	TRBV4-3	15	TRBJ2-2	.	CASSQDLTNTGELFF	TGCGCCAGCAGCCAAGATTTGACGAACACCGGGGAGCTGTTTTTT
few	TRBV20-1	16	TRBJ2-2	.	CSARKRRLPGAGELFF	TGCAGTGCTAGAAAAAGACGACTCCCAGGGGCCGGGGAGCTGTTTTTT
.	TRBV11-2	15	TRBJ2-7	TRBD1	CASSFPGQGVYEQYF	TGTGCCAGCAGCTTTCCTGGACAGGGGGTCTACGAGCAGTACTTC
many	TRBV29-1	16	TRBJ2-5	TRBD2	CSVAGLAGGPRETQYF	TGCAGCGTTGCTGGACTAGCGGGAGGACCCCGAGAGACCCAGTACTTC
.	TRBV24-1	14	TRBJ2-7	TRBD1	CATSRTGVDYEQYF	TGTGCCACCAGCCGGACAGGGGTTGACTACGAGCAGTACTTC
many	TRBV20-1	17	TRBJ2-3	TRBD2	CSARVRKRGGYTDTQYF	TGCAGTGCTAGAGTACGGAAGCGGGGGGGTTACACAGATACGCAGTATTTT
few	TRBV7-2	17	TRBJ2-1	TRBD2	CASSLGAVRAGAGEQFF	TGTGCCAGCAGCTTAGGGGCGGTCAGGGCTGGAGCGGGGGAGCAGTTCTTC
.	TRBV20-1	14	TRBJ2-5	TRBD2	CSARTTSSPETQYF	TGCAGTGCTAGAACGACTAGCTCCCCCGAGACCCAGTACTTC
.	TRBV20-1	16	TRBJ2-7	.	CSATYVLGGAGNEQYF	TGCAGTGCTACGTACGTGTTGGGGGGCGCCGGGAACGAGCAGTACTTC
.	TRBV27	12	TRBJ2-7	.	CASSLPSYEQYF	TGTGCCAGCAGTTTACCGTCCTACGAGCAGTACTTC
many	TRBV6-5	15	TRBJ1-5	.	CASSYSQGMNQPQHF	TGTGCCAGCAGTTACTCACAGGGAATGAATCAGCCCCAGCATTTT
.	TRBV29-1	13	TRBJ1-2	.	CSVEDLEPYGYTF	TGCAGCGTTGAAGATCTTGAACCGTATGGCTACACCTTC
.	TRBV2	16	TRBJ2-3	TRBD2	CASSVQPGLGADTQYF	TGTGCCAGCAGTGTCCAACCGGGACTAGGGGCAGATACGCAGTATTTT
.	TRBV5-1	15	TRBJ2-1	.	CASSTLRGSYNEQFF	TGCGCCAGCTCAACCTTGCGGGGCTCCTACAATGAGCAGTTCTTC
few	TRBV12-3/TRBV12-4	15	TRBJ2-2	.	CASSFWTANIGELFF	TGTGCCAGCAGTTTTTGGACGGCCAACATCGGGGAGCTGTTTTTT
.	TRBV10-3	16	TRBJ2-1	TRBD1	CAISKMGQSSYNEQFF	TGTGCCATCAGCAAGATGGGACAGAGCTCCTACAATGAGCAGTTCTTC
few	TRBV5-6	14	TRBJ2-7	.	CASSLWEEWGEQYF	TGTGCCAGCAGCCTCTGGGAGGAGTGGGGCGAGCAGTACTTC
few	TRBV12-3/TRBV12-4	12	TRBJ2-5	.	CATKESVQTQYF	TGTGCCACCAAAGAGTCCGTCCAGACCCAGTACTTC
few	TRBV20-1	16	TRBJ2-1	TRBD1	CSADRDRGKTYNEQFF	TGCAGTGCTGACCGGGACAGGGGGAAAACTTACAATGAGCAGTTCTTC
.	TRBV7-6	15	TRBJ2-1	TRBD1	CASSWDSPPYNEQFF	TGTGCCAGCAGCTGGGACAGCCCACCCTACAATGAGCAGTTCTTC
.	TRBV5-1	19	TRBJ2-3	.	CASSLEDRGGGGATDTQYF	TGCGCCAGCAGCTTGGAGGACAGGGGAGGCGGGGGGGCCACAGATACGCAGTATTTT
.	TRBV4-2	18	TRBJ2-5	.	CASSQGGEAPDSQETQYF	TGTGCCAGCAGCCAAGGGGGGGAGGCCCCGGACTCGCAAGAGACCCAGTACTTC
.	TRBV6-2/TRBV6-3	16	TRBJ2-1	.	CASSSHTGFSYNEQFF	TGTGCCAGCAGTTCCCACACAGGGTTCTCCTACAATGAGCAGTTCTTC
.	TRBV24-1	17	TRBJ2-6	.	CATSDTYGSPGANVLTF	TGTGCCACCAGTGACACCTACGGGTCCCCTGGGGCCAACGTCCTGACTTTC
few	TRBV12-3/TRBV12-4	14	TRBJ1-4	.	CASSLKGREEKLFF	TGTGCCAGCAGTTTAAAGGGGAGAGAGGAAAAACTGTTTTTT
.	TRBV15	8	TRBJ2-1	.	CDVLGVFF	TGTGATGTCTTGGGGGTCTTCTTC
few	TRBV6-4	15	TRBJ1-6	.	CASSDSPQGDSPLHF	TGTGCCAGCAGTGACTCCCCACAGGGAGATTCACCCCTCCACTTT
.	TRBV2	11	TRBJ2-1	TRBD2	CAGGGGAKWFF	TGTGCCGGGGGGGGTGGAGCAAAGTGGTTCTTC
few	TRBV7-6	13	TRBJ2-7	TRBD2	CASRAGDSYEQYF	TGTGCCAGCCGGGCGGGGGACTCCTACGAGCAGTACTTC
few	TRBV29-1	14	TRBJ2-3	.	CSVGGRGPGDTQYF	TGCAGTGTGGGGGGCCGGGGGCCGGGAGATACGCAGTATTTT
few	TRBV7-2	13	TRBJ1-1	TRBD1	CASRTGTDTEAFF	TGTGCCAGCAGAACCGGGACAGACACTGAAGCTTTCTTT
.	TRBV6-2/TRBV6-3	15	TRBJ2-5	TRBD2	CASSYAGGRVETQYF	TGTGCCAGCAGTTACGCGGGGGGGCGTGTAGAGACCCAGTACTTC
.	TRBV18	14	TRBJ2-5	TRBD2	CASTRGGQQETQYF	TGTGCCAGCACCCGGGGGGGCCAGCAAGAGACCCAGTACTTC
.	TRBV4-3	14	TRBJ2-4	.	CASSQVGAKNIQYF	TGCGCCAGCAGCCAGGTGGGAGCCAAAAACATTCAGTACTTC
.	TRBV5-1	15	TRBJ2-3	.	CASSLEGQGPDTQYF	TGCGCCAGCAGCTTGGAAGGGCAGGGTCCAGATACGCAGTATTTT
few	TRBV12-3/TRBV12-4	14	TRBJ2-1	TRBD1	CASSTGTGPPWEFF	TGTGCCAGCAGTACCGGGACAGGGCCACCCTGGGAGTTCTTC